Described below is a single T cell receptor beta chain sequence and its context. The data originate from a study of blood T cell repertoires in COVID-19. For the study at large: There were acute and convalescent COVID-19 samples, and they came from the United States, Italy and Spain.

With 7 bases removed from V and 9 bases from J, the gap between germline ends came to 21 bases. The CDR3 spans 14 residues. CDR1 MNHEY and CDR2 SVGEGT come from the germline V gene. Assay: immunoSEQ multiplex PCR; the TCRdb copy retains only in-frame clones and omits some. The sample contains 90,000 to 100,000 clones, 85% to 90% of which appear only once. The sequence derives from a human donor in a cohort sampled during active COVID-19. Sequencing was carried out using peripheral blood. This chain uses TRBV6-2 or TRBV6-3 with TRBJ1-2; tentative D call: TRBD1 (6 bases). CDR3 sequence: CASIPGQGHRSYTF. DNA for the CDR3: TGTGCCAGCATCCCCGGGCAGGGACACCGAAGCTACACCTTC.